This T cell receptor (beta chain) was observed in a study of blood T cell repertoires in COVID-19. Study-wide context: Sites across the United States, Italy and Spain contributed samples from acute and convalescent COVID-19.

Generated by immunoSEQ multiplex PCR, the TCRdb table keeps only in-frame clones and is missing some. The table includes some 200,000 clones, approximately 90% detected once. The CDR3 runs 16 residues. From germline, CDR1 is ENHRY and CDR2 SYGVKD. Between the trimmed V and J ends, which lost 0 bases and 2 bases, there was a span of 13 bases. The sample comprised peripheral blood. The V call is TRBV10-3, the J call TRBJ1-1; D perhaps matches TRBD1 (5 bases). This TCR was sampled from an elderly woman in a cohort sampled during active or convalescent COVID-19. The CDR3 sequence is CAISESGRGDNTEAFF. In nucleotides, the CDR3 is TGTGCCATCAGTGAGTCGGGGAGGGGCGATAACACTGAAGCTTTCTTT.